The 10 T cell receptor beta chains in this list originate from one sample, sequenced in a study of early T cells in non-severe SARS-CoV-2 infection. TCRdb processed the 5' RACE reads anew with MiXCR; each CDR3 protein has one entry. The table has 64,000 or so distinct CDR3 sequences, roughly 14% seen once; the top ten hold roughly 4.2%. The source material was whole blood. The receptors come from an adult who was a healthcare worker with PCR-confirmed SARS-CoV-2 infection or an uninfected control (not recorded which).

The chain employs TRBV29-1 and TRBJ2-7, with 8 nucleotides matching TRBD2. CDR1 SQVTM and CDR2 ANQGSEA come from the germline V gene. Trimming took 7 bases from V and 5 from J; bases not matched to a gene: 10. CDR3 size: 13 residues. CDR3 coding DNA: TGCAGCGGCCGGACTAGCCAGGCCCACGAGCAGTACTTC. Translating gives CSGRTSQAHEQYF.

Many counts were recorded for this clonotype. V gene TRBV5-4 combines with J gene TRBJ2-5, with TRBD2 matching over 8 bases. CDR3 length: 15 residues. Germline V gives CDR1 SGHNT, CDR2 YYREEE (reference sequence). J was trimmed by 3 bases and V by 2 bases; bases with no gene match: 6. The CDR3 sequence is CASSLPGGGEETQYF. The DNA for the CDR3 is TGTGCCAGCAGCTTACCGGGGGGGGGCGAAGAGACCCAGTACTTC.

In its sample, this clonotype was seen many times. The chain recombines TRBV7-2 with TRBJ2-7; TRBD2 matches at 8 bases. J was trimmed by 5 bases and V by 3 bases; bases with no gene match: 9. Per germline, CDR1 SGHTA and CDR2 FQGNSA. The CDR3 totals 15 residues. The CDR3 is CASSFRGGKTDEQYF. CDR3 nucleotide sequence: TGTGCCAGCAGCTTTCGGGGGGGCAAAACAGACGAGCAGTACTTC. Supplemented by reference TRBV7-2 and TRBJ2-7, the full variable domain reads GAGVSQSPSNKVTEKGKDVELRCDPISGHTALYWYRQSLGQGLEFLIYFQGNSAPDKSGLPSDRFSAERTGGSVSTLTIQRTQQEDSAVYLCASSFRGGKTDEQYFGPGTRLTVT.

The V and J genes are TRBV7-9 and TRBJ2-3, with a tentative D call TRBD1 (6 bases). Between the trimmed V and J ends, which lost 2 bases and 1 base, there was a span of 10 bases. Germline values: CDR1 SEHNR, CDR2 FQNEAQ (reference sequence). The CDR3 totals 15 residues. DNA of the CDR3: TGTGCCAGCAGCTTAACGACAGGCCGCACAGATACGCAGTATTTT. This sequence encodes CASSLTTGRTDTQYF.

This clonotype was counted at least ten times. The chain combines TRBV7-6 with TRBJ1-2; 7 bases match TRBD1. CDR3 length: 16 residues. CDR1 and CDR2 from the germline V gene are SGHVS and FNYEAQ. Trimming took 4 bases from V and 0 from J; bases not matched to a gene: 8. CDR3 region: CASSSGTDITNYGYTF. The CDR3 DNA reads TGTGCCAGCAGCTCCGGGACAGACATTACTAACTATGGCTACACCTTC.

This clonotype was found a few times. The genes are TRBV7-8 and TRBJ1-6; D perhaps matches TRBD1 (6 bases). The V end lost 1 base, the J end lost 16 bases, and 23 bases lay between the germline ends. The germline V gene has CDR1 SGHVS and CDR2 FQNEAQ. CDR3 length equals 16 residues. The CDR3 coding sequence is TGTGCCAGCAGCTTAGTGGCGGGACATCTTTTCCCCCGTCTCCACTTT. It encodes CASSLVAGHLFPRLHF. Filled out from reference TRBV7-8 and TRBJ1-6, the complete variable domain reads GAGVSQSPRYKVAKRGQDVALRCDPISGHVSLFWYQQALGQGPEFLTYFQNEAQLDKSGLPSDRFFAERPEGSVSTLKIQRTQQEDSAVYLCASSLVAGHLFPRLHFGNGTRLTVT.

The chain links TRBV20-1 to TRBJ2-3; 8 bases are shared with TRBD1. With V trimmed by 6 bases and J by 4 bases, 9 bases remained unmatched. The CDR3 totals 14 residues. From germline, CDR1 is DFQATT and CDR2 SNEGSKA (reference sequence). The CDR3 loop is CSATPGQAADTQYF. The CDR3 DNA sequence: TGCAGTGCAACCCCGGGACAGGCCGCAGATACGCAGTATTTT.

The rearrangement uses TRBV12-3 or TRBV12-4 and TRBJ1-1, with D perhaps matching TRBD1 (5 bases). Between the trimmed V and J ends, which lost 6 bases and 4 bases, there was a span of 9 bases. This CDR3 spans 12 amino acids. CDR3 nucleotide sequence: TGTGCCAGCAGGGGGCTGGGCACTGAAGCTTTCTTT. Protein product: CASRGLGTEAFF.

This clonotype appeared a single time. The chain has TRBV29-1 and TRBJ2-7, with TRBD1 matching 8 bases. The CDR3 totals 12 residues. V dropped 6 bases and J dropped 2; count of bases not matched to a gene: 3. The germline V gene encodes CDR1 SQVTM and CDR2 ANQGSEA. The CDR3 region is CSVWTGPYEQYF. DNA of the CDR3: TGCAGCGTCTGGACAGGGCCCTACGAGCAGTACTTC.

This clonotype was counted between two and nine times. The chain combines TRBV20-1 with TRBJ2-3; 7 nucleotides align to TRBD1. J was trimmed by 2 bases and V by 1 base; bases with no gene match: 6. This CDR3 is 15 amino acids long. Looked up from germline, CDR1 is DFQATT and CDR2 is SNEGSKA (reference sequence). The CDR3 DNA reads TGCAGTGCTAGAGTACAGGGGAGTTCCACAGATACGCAGTATTTT. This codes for CSARVQGSSTDTQYF.